Presented here are 9 T cell receptor beta chains from one specimen sequenced in a study of beta chain bispecific antibodies for T cell cancers. Which antigens these TCRs recognize remains unknown. MiXCR was run by TCRdb on the 5' RACE reads, yielding one entry per CDR3 protein. The table has 8,000 to 9,000 distinct CDR3 sequences, less than 2.5% seen once. Blood mononuclear cells were expanded for around three days using either OKT3 anti-CD3 antibody or CD3/CD28 beads. Study-wide points: The leukemia cells, rather than normal T cells, gave most of the targeted TRBV signal.

Sequencing used T cells from a healthy donor cultured with Jurkat leukemia cells, obtained from a culture containing an anti-CD19 bispecific antibody. These receptors originate from a human donor in good health. Some clones in this sample may be carry-over from other donors' samples.

This clonotype was recorded many times. DNA for the CDR3: TGTGCCAGCAGCCAAGGTGCCCAGTATTATGGCTACACCTTC. Its protein product is CASSQGAQYYGYTF. The chain combines TRBV14 with TRBJ1-2; no reliable D call. CDR1 is SGHDN, CDR2 FVKESK, per germline. The CDR3 runs to 14 residues. Deletions cut 1 base from V and 5 bases from J, with 11 bases between.

Many counts were recorded for this clonotype. This sequence joins TRBV9 and TRBJ1-2, with D unclear. Germline loops: CDR1 SGDLS, CDR2 YYNGEE. Trimming removed 4 bases from V and 1 base from J, with 17 bases in between. The CDR3 runs 16 residues. CDR3 amino acids: CASSNPGGGINYGYTF. The CDR3 nucleotides are TGTGCCAGCAGCAACCCGGGAGGAGGGATTAACTATGGCTACACCTTC. Looking up the rest from reference TRBV9 and TRBJ1-2 gives the full variable domain: DSGVTQTPKHLITATGQRVTLRCSPRSGDLSVYWYQQSLDQGLQFLIQYYNGEERAKGNILERFSAQQFPDLHSELNLSSLELGDSALYFCASSNPGGGINYGYTFGSGTRLTVV.

This clonotype was counted at least ten times. This sequence joins TRBV11-2 and TRBJ2-3, with a possible D match to TRBD2 (7 bases). With 5 bases removed from V and 2 bases from J, the gap between germline ends came to 14 bases. The CDR3 covers 15 residues. Germline CDR1 and CDR2: SGHAT and FQNNGV. CDR3 residues: CASSQGGGNTDTQYF. In DNA, the CDR3 is TGTGCCAGCAGCCAGGGAGGGGGGAACACAGATACGCAGTATTTT. The variable domain in full, with the rest retrieved from reference TRBV11-2 and TRBJ2-3, is EAGVAQSPRYKIIEKRQSVAFWCNPISGHATLYWYQQILGQGPKLLIQFQNNGVVDDSQLPKDRFSAERLKGVDSTLKIQPAKLEDSAVYLCASSQGGGNTDTQYFGPGTRLTVL.

The V and J genes are TRBV12-3 or TRBV12-4 and TRBJ2-1; D possibly corresponds to TRBD2 (6 bases). CDR3 length equals 15 residues. V was pared by 3 bases and J by 0 bases, with 9 bases between. CDR3 sequence reads: CASSFLGGSYNEQFF. CDR3 sequence (DNA): TGTGCCAGCAGTTTTCTCGGGGGCTCCTACAATGAGCAGTTCTTC.

This clonotype has ten or more counts. The J gene is TRBJ2-2, the V gene TRBV20-1, with TRBD1 as a possible D gene (6 bases). The CDR3 length is 16 residues. The ends were cut back, 0 bases at V and 7 bases at J, with 18 bases in the middle. Germline V gene data show CDR1 as DFQATT and CDR2 as SNEGSKA (reference sequence). The CDR3 reads CSARDLEGGVNGELFF. The CDR3, as DNA: TGCAGTGCTAGAGATCTCGAAGGGGGTGTTAACGGGGAGCTGTTTTTT.

This clonotype was detected ten times or more. The chain combines TRBV20-1 with TRBJ1-4; tentatively, D is TRBD1 (5 bases). The CDR3 runs to 14 residues. CDR1 is DFQATT and CDR2 is SNEGSKA in the germline V gene (reference sequence). Trimming took 0 bases from V and 8 from J, leaving 13 bases between them. In DNA, the CDR3 is TGCAGTGCTAGAGAGGGCATTAAGGGGGAAAAACTGTTTTTT. This sequence encodes CSAREGIKGEKLFF.

This clonotype appeared many times. The chain couples TRBV27 to TRBJ2-2; TRBD1 agrees at 9 bases. J lost 7 bases, V lost 5 bases, and 11 bases had no gene match. Germline V lookup: CDR1 MNHEY, CDR2 SMNVEV (reference sequence). The CDR3 runs 16 residues. For the CDR3, the DNA is TGTGCCAGCAGTACAGGGGGCGCTTCCCCTGGCGGGGAGCTGTTTTTT. The encoded protein is CASSTGGASPGGELFF.

The sample holds many counts of this clonotype. CDR3 sequence: CASRDLQGPNEKLFF. CDR3 bases: TGTGCCAGCAGGGATCTACAGGGACCTAATGAAAAACTGTTTTTT. The V gene is TRBV6-5, the J gene TRBJ1-4; D possibly corresponds to TRBD1 (6 bases). V was clipped by 6 bases and J by 3 bases, with 14 bases between them. CDR1 MNHEY and CDR2 SVGAGI come from the germline V gene. The CDR3 extends over 15 amino acids.

The CDR3 spells CASSWTGDEQYF. For the CDR3, the DNA is TGTGCCAGCAGCTGGACAGGGGACGAGCAGTACTTC. V is TRBV5-5 and J is TRBJ2-7; 9 bases fit TRBD1. Per germline, CDR1 SGHKS and CDR2 YYEKEE (reference sequence). V was clipped by 3 bases and J by 5 bases; unmatched bases: 0. The CDR3 has 12 residues.